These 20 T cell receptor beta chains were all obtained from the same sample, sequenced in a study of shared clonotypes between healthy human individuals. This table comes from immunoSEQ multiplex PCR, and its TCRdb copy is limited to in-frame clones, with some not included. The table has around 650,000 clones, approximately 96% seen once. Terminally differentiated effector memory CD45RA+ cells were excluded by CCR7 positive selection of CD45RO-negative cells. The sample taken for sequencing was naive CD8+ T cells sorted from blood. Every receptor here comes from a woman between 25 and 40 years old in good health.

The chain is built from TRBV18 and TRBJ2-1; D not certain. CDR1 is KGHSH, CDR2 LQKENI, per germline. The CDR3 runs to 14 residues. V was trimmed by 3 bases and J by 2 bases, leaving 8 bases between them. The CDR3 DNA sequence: TGTGCCAGCTCACCGAAGGGTGCCTACAATGAGCAGTTCTTC. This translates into CASSPKGAYNEQFF.

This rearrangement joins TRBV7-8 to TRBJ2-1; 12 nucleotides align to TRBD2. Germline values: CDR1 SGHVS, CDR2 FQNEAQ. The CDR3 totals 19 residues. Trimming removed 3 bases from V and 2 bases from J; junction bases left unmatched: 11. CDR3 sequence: CASSLRLAGAPPPYNEQFF. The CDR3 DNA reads TGTGCCAGCAGCTTGCGACTAGCGGGAGCACCACCACCCTACAATGAGCAGTTCTTC.

The CDR3 bases are TGTGCCTGGACTGGGGACAGCTCTACAGATACGCAGTATTTT. It codes for CAWTGDSSTDTQYF. This sequence joins TRBV30 and TRBJ2-3; 7 bases fit TRBD1. The CDR3 runs to 14 residues. Unmatched junction bases numbered 7, after V lost 4 bases and J lost 3 bases. CDR1 is GTSNPN and CDR2 is SVGIG in the germline V gene (reference sequence).

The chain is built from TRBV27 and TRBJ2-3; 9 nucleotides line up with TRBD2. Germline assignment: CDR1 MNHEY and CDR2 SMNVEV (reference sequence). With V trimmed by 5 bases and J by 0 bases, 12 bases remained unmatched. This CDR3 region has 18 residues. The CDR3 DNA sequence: TGTGCCAGCAGTCCCTTCGGACTAGCGCCAACTAGCACAGATACGCAGTATTTT. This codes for CASSPFGLAPTSTDTQYF.

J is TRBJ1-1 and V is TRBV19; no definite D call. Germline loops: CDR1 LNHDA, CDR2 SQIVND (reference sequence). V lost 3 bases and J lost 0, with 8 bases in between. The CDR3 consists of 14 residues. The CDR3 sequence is CASSIEGMNTEAFF. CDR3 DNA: TGTGCCAGTAGTATTGAGGGAATGAACACTGAAGCTTTCTTT.

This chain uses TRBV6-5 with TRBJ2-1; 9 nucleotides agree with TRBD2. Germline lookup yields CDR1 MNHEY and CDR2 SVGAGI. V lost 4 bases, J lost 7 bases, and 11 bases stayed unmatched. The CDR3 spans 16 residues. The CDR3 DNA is TGTGCCAGCAGTTCCCGCGGGACTAGCTCAGAAAATGAGCAGTTCTTC. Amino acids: CASSSRGTSSENEQFF.

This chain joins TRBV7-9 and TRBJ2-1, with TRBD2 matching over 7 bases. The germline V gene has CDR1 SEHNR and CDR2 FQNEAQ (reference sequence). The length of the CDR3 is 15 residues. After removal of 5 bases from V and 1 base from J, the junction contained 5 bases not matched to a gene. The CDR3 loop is CASSKPSGSYNEQFF. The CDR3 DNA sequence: TGTGCCAGCAGCAAACCTAGCGGATCCTACAATGAGCAGTTCTTC. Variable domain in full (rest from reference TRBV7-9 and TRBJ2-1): DTGVSQNPRHKITKRGQNVTFRCDPISEHNRLYWYRQTLGQGPEFLTYFQNEAQLEKSRLLSDRFSAERPKGSFSTLEIQRTEQGDSAMYLCASSKPSGSYNEQFFGPGTRLTVL.

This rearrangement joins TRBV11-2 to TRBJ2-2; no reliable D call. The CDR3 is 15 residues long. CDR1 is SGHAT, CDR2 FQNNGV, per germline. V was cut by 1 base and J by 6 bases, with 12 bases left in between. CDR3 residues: CASSLAVSFAGELFF. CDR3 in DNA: TGTGCCAGCAGCTTAGCAGTCAGTTTCGCCGGGGAGCTGTTTTTT.

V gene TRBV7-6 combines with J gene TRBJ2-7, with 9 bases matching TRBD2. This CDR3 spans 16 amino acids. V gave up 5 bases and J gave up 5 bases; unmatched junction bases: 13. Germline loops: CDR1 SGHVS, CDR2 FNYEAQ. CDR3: CASSPDFGGRVDEQYF. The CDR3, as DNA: TGTGCCAGCAGCCCTGACTTTGGCGGGAGGGTCGACGAGCAGTACTTC.

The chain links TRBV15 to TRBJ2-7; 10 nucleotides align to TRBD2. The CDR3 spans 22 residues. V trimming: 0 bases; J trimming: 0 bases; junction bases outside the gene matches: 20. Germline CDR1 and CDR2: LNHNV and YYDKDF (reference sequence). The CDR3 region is CATSREGLAGETHGLSSYEQYF. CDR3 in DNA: TGTGCCACCAGCAGAGAGGGTCTAGCGGGAGAGACACATGGTCTAAGCTCCTACGAGCAGTACTTC.

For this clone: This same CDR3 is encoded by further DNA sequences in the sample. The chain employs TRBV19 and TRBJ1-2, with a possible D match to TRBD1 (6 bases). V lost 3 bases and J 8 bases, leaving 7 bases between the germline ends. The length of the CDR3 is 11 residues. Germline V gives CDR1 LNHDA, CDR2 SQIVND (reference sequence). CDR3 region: CASSMGGGYTF. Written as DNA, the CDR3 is TGTGCCAGTAGTATGGGGGGCGGCTACACCTTC. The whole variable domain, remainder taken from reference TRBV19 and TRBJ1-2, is DGGITQSPKYLFRKEGQNVTLSCEQNLNHDAMYWYRQDPGQGLRLIYYSQIVNDFQKGDIAEGYSVSREKKESFPLTVTSAQKNPTAFYLCASSMGGGYTFGSGTRLTVV.

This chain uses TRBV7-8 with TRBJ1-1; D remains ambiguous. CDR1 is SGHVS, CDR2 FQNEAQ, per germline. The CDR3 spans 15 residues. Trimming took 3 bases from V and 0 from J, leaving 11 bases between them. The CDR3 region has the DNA TGTGCCAGCAGCTTCAGTGGGAATGTGAACACTGAAGCTTTCTTT. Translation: CASSFSGNVNTEAFF.

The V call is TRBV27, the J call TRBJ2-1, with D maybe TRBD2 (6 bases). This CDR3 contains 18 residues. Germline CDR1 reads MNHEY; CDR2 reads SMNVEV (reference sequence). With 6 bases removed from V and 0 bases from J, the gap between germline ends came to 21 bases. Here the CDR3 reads CASRVLGTGGSSYNEQFF. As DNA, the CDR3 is TGTGCCAGCAGAGTTTTAGGCACCGGGGGTAGCTCCTACAATGAGCAGTTCTTC.

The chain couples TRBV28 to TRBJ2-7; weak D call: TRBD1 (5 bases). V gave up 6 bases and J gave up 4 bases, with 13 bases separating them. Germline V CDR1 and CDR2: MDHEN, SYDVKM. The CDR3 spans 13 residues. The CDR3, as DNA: TGTGCCAGCAGATGGCAGGGTGGATACGAGCAGTACTTC. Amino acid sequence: CASRWQGGYEQYF.

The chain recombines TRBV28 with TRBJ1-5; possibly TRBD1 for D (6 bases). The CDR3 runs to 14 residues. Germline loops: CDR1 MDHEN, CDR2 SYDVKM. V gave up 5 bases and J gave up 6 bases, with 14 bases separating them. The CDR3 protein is CASSLFTGLQPQHF. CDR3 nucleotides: TGTGCCAGCAGTCTCTTCACAGGGCTTCAGCCCCAGCATTTT.

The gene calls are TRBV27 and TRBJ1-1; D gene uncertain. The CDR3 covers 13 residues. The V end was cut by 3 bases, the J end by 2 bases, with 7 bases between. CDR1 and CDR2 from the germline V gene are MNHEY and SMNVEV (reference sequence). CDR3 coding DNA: TGTGCCAGCAGTTTGGAGCGTAACACTGAAGCTTTCTTT. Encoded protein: CASSLERNTEAFF.

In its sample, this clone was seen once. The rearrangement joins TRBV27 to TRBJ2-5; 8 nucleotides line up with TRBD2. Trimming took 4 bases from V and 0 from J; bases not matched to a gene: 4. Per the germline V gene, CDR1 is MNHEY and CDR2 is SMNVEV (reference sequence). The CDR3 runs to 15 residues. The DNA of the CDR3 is TGTGCCAGCAGTTCCACTAGCGGTTACCAAGAGACCCAGTACTTC. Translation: CASSSTSGYQETQYF.

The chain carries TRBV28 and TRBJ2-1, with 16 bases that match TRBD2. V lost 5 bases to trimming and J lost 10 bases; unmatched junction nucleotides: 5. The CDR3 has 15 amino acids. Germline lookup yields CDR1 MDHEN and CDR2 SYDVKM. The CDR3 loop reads CASSAGLAGGLEQFF. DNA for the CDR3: TGTGCCAGCAGTGCGGGACTAGCGGGAGGGCTGGAGCAGTTCTTC.

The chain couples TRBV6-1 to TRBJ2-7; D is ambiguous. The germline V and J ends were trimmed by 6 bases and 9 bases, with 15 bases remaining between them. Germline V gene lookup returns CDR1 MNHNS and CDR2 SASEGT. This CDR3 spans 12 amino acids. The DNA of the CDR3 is TGTGCCAGCAGCTCGAAAAGGTCTGGGCAGTACTTC. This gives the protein CASSSKRSGQYF.

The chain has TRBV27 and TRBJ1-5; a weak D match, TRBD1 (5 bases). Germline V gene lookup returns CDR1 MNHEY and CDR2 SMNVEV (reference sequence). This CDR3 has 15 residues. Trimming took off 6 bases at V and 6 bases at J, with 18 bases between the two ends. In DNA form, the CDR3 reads TGTGCCAGCAGCCTATACTTCAGGGTAGGTCAGCCCCAGCATTTT. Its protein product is CASSLYFRVGQPQHF.